Here is one T cell receptor beta chain with its context. This specimen comes from a study of control samples from healthy donors and cancer patients. The method was immunoSEQ multiplex PCR; TCRdb's version includes in-frame clones alone and lacks a portion of them. The data contain approximately 230,000 clones, roughly 87% of them singletons. V was trimmed by 0 bases and J by 7 bases, leaving 11 bases between them. This CDR3 region has 14 residues. CDR1 and CDR2 from the germline V gene are SGHRS and YFSETQ. The clonotype was recovered from a woman aged 55 to 70 with lung cancer. Sample: PBMCs. The rearrangement links TRBV5-1 to TRBJ2-4, with D unclear. The CDR3 spells CASSLAFGSNIQYF. CDR3 sequence (DNA): TGCGCCAGCAGCTTGGCCTTCGGTAGTAACATTCAGTACTTC.